The clone carrying this TCR beta chain showed up just once. All patients experienced relapse after autologous stem cell transplantation, and brentuximab vedotin exposure was variable. Classifying best responses yielded complete response, partial response or progressive disease. This sample is part of a study of PD-1 blockade in classical Hodgkin lymphoma. CDR3 length equals 16 residues. V shed 0 bases, J shed 1 base, and the junction held 5 bases outside the gene matches. Germline assignment: CDR1 LGHNA and CDR2 YNFKEQ. Sequenced by immunoSEQ multiplex PCR; TCRdb stores in-frame clones only, minus some. The sample consists of 30,000 to 40,000 clones, less than 85% of them appearing once.

This chain uses TRBV4-2 with TRBJ2-5; 7 bases fit TRBD2. The starting material was peripheral blood mononuclear cells (PBMCs), obtained before the second cycle of nivolumab. The receptor's source is a human donor with classical Hodgkin lymphoma. CDR3 nucleotide sequence: TGTGCCAGCAGCCAAGATACTGGGGGGGGCCAAGAGACCCAGTACTTC. Translated, it gives CASSQDTGGGQETQYF.